This note documents a single T cell receptor beta chain sequence. This entry is derived from a study of blood T cell repertoires in COVID-19. In the study overall: Some COVID-19 samples were acute and others convalescent; all came from the United States, Italy and Spain.

The V segment lost 3 bases and the J segment 4 bases; nucleotides outside the gene matches: 1. Germline loops: CDR1 LNHDA, CDR2 SQIVND (reference sequence). The CDR3 runs 14 residues. In the original analysis: Researchers report that nucleated cell counts were estimated from reference gene primer amplification. Produced via immunoSEQ multiplex PCR; TCRdb's table is partial and in-frame only. That table furnishes V, J and clone size, whereas the DNA furnished D and trimming. The data show about 240,000 clones, with roughly nine tenths seen just once and under 6.5% held by the top ten. This sequence was found in a man aged 60 to 69 with acute or convalescent COVID-19. Input material: peripheral blood. This rearrangement joins TRBV19 to TRBJ2-2, with 8 bases identical to TRBD2. CDR3 amino acids: CASSIREGTGELFF. In nucleotides, the CDR3 is TGTGCCAGTAGTATTCGGGAGGGCACCGGGGAGCTGTTTTTT.